Each of the 13 T cell receptor beta chains below was sequenced from the same sample in a study of cytomegalovirus exposure and HLA in healthy donors (dated by TCRdb to about 2017). Preparation of the library involved the immunoSEQ multiplex PCR assay. The multiplex PCR relied on a mix of 60 forward primers for TCR Vbeta segments and 13 reverse primers for TCR Jbeta segments. TCRdb took this table from immuneACCESS and kept in-frame rearrangements with V and J called. Such tables lack part of the clones; where checked against another copy, unresolved V genes explain under half of the gap, and the rest is unexplained. In all, the sample holds approximately 140,000 clones, and about 76% of those were seen once. 3.5% of the sample comes from the top ten. The sequencing input was PBMCs. These TCRs come from a human donor in good health.

The gene calls are TRBV29-1 and TRBJ1-6; TRBD1 might be the D (5 bases). Trimming stripped 4 bases from V and 7 bases from J, with 8 bases between. Germline values: CDR1 SQVTM, CDR2 ANQGSEA. The CDR3 spans 12 residues. CDR3 sequence (DNA): TGCAGCGTTGGTAAGGGGAATTCACCCCTCCACTTT. Amino acid sequence: CSVGKGNSPLHF.

The rearrangement links TRBV27 to TRBJ1-6, with D maybe TRBD1 (6 bases). CDR1 is MNHEY, CDR2 SMNVEV, per germline (reference sequence). The CDR3 runs to 14 residues. The V end was cut by 6 bases, the J end by 5 bases, with 11 bases between. CDR3 loop: CASSNSGDNSPLHF. In DNA, the CDR3 is TGTGCCAGCAGCAACTCAGGGGATAATTCACCCCTCCACTTT.

This clone showed up just a few times. The chain combines TRBV27 with TRBJ2-1, with D possibly TRBD2 on 7 matching bases. Germline CDR1 reads MNHEY; CDR2 reads SMNVEV (reference sequence). Trimming removed 6 bases at V and 4 bases at J, with 13 bases between. CDR3 length: 14 amino acids. The CDR3 DNA is TGTGCCAGCAGCTACAGGGAGGGATACAATGAGCAGTTCTTC. Translation gives CASSYREGYNEQFF.

V and J are TRBV6-5 and TRBJ2-3, with 7 bases matching TRBD2. CDR1 is MNHEY, CDR2 SVGAGI, per germline. The J segment lost 2 bases and the V segment lost 9 bases, leaving 8 bases of the junction unmatched. The CDR3 covers 14 residues. CDR3 amino acids: CASQRGTFTDTQYF. The CDR3 DNA reads TGTGCCAGTCAGCGGGGCACCTTCACAGATACGCAGTATTTT.

Notes on this clone: One end of the junction varies from germline; a read error may be responsible. The V gene is TRBV30, the J gene TRBJ1-2, with D maybe TRBD1 (6 bases). This CDR3 is built from 16 residues. In germline, CDR1 is GTSNPN, CDR2 SVGIG (reference sequence). This CDR3 reads CAWSSTIGGSNYGNTF. CDR3 DNA sequence: TGTGCCTGGAGTTCTACGATAGGGGGTTCTAACTATGGCAACACCTTC.

The V gene is TRBV7-8, the J gene TRBJ1-1; the D gene is possibly TRBD1 (6 bases). Trimming pared 5 bases from V and 4 bases from J, leaving 17 bases between. This CDR3 comprises 15 residues. The germline CDR1 and CDR2 sequences are SGHVS and FQNEAQ. CDR3 loop: CASSRRGASATEAFF. The CDR3 DNA reads TGTGCCAGCAGCCGCCGGGGGGCGTCGGCCACTGAAGCTTTCTTT.

The rearrangement uses TRBV10-2 and TRBJ2-7; TRBD1 matches at 9 bases. The CDR3 is 16 amino acids. From germline, CDR1 is WSHSY and CDR2 SAAADI. V was pared by 2 bases and J by 3 bases, with 8 bases of the junction left unmatched. CDR3 nucleotides: TGCGCCAGCAGTGAGGGGGACAGGGAAAAAAACTACGAGCAGTACTTC. Protein product: CASSEGDREKNYEQYF.

The rearrangement links TRBV20-1 to TRBJ2-5, with unresolved D. The CDR3 runs to 10 residues. The ends were cut back, 4 bases at V and 7 bases at J, with 7 bases in the middle. CDR1 and CDR2 from the germline V gene are DFQATT and SNEGSKA (reference sequence). CDR3 protein: CSATSVTQYF. CDR3 in DNA: TGCAGTGCTACTAGTGTGACCCAGTACTTC.

The rearrangement joins TRBV7-9 to TRBJ1-4; 7 bases agree with TRBD1. The CDR3 length is 14 residues. The germline V gene encodes CDR1 SEHNR and CDR2 FQNEAQ (reference sequence). With 6 bases clipped from V and 3 bases from J, the junction kept 4 bases outside the gene matches. The DNA of the CDR3 is TGTGCCAGCAGTCACAGGGGACCTAATGAAAAACTGTTTTTT. It translates to CASSHRGPNEKLFF.

This sequence joins TRBV6-4 and TRBJ1-1, with D tentatively TRBD1 (6 bases). Trimming removed 0 bases at V and 0 bases at J, with 11 bases between. This CDR3 contains 16 residues. Germline V lookup: CDR1 MRHNA, CDR2 SNTAGT. The CDR3 nucleotides are TGTGCCAGCAGTGACTCGAGGGGGGGCCTGAACACTGAAGCTTTCTTT. It encodes CASSDSRGGLNTEAFF.

CDR3 DNA: TGTGCCAGCAGCATAGGACAGGCGCCTAACTATGGCTACACCTTC. Translation gives CASSIGQAPNYGYTF. The rearrangement uses TRBV11-2 and TRBJ1-2; 7 nucleotides line up with TRBD1. The CDR3 length is 15 residues. V shed 5 bases, J shed 0 bases, and the junction held 6 bases outside the gene matches. Germline CDR1 and CDR2: SGHAT and FQNNGV.

To note about this clone: Other DNA sequences within the sample encode an identical CDR3. This sequence joins TRBV5-1 and TRBJ2-1; D perhaps matches TRBD1 (6 bases). The CDR3 totals 14 residues. Germline V gene data show CDR1 as SGHRS and CDR2 as YFSETQ. V was pared by 4 bases and J by 3 bases, with 11 bases between. The CDR3 DNA reads TGCGCCAGCAGCCCGCGGACAGACTACAATGAGCAGTTCTTC. Translating gives CASSPRTDYNEQFF.

V is TRBV19 and J is TRBJ1-1, with D maybe TRBD1 (6 bases). Trimming cost V 1 base and J 5 bases, with 14 bases left between them. Per germline, CDR1 LNHDA and CDR2 SQIVND (reference sequence). There are 15 residues in the CDR3. CDR3 amino acids: CASSIGQGTGTEAFF. The CDR3 nucleotides are TGTGCCAGTAGTATAGGGCAGGGGACGGGGACTGAAGCTTTCTTT.